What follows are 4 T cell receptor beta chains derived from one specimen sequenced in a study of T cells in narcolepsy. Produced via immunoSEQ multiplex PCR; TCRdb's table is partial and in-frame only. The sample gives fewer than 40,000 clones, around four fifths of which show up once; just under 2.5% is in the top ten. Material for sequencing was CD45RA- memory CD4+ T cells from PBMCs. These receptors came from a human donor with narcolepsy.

CDR3 region: CASSPRWKASGANVLTF. In nucleotides, the CDR3 is TGTGCCAGCAGCCCCCGGTGGAAGGCCTCTGGGGCCAACGTCCTGACTTTC. This chain uses TRBV9 with TRBJ2-6, with D hard to call. The germline CDR1 and CDR2 sequences are SGDLS and YYNGEE. Trimming pared 4 bases from V and 0 bases from J, leaving 14 bases between. This CDR3 comprises 17 residues.

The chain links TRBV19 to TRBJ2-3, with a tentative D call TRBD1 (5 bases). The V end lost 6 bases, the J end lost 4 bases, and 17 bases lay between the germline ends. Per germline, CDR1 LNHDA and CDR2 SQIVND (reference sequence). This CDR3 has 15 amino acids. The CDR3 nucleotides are TGTGCCAGTAGCCGACAGAGCCTTGGGGCAGATACGCAGTATTTT. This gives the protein CASSRQSLGADTQYF. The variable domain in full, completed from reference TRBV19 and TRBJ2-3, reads DGGITQSPKYLFRKEGQNVTLSCEQNLNHDAMYWYRQDPGQGLRLIYYSQIVNDFQKGDIAEGYSVSREKKESFPLTVTSAQKNPTAFYLCASSRQSLGADTQYFGPGTRLTVL.

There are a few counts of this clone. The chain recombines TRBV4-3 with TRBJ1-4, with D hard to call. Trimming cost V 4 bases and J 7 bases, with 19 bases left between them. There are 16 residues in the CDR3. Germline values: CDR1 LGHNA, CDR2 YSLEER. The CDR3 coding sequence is TGCGCCAGCAGCCCGTCGACGGCGGGTGCCCTTGAAAAACTGTTTTTT. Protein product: CASSPSTAGALEKLFF.

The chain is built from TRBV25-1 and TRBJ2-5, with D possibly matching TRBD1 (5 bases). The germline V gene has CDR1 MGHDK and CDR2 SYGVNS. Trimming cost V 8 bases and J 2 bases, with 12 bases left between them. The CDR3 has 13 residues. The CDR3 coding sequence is TGTGCCAGCGGTCAGGGCGGTCAAGAGACCCAGTACTTC. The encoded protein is CASGQGGQETQYF.